This T cell receptor beta chain appears in the sequencing data of a study of identical twins. TCRdb re-called the 5' RACE reads through MiXCR, storing one row per CDR3 protein. The table has around 470,000 distinct CDR3 sequences, approximately 14% seen once. Germline V gene lookup returns CDR1 SGHTA and CDR2 FQGNSA. V was trimmed by 1 base and J by 4 bases, leaving 10 bases between them. The CDR3 covers 14 residues. In addition, the sample was reused for a study of yellow fever vaccine responses in identical twins. That investigation notes: Reported findings indicate that twins' vaccine T cell responses seemed partially convergent, partially personalized.

Sequenced material: CD4+ T cells sorted from blood. The chain links TRBV7-2 to TRBJ1-2, with a possible D match to TRBD1 (5 bases). This sequence was found in a woman aged 18-35 years in good health. DNA for the CDR3: TGTGCCAGCAGCTTAGAAAGGGGAACCTATGGCTACACCTTC. Protein: CASSLERGTYGYTF.